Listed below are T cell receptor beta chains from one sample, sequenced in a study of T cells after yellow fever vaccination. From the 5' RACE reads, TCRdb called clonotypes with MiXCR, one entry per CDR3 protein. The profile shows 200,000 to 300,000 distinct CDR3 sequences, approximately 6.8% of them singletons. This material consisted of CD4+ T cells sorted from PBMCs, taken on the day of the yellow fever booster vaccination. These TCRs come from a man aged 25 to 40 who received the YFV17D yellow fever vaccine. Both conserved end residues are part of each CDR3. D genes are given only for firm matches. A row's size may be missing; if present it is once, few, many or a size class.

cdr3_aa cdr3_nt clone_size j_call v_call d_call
CAISEANGDGQETQYF TGTGCCATCAGTGAGGCTAATGGGGACGGCCAAGAGACCCAGTACTTC NA TRBJ2-5 TRBV10-3 NA
CASSASWRSSYEQYF TGTGCCAGCAGTGCCTCATGGAGGAGCTCCTACGAGCAGTACTTC NA TRBJ2-7 TRBV6-1 NA
CASPSGSGGGLEQFF TGCGCCAGCCCCTCGGGGAGCGGGGGAGGCCTAGAGCAGTTCTTC few TRBJ2-1 TRBV23-1 TRBD2
CASSSQGTKNIQYF TGTGCCAGCAGCTCTCAGGGTACCAAAAACATTCAGTACTTC many TRBJ2-4 TRBV7-6 NA
CASSPGLVGTEAFF TGTGCCAGCTCACCAGGGCTGGTCGGGACTGAAGCTTTCTTT NA TRBJ1-1 TRBV18 NA
CASSLSSGSGQPQHF TGTGCCAGCAGCTTAAGTTCGGGTAGCGGGCAGCCCCAGCATTTT few TRBJ1-5 TRBV7-2 NA
CSANRLRPDLSSYNEQFF TGCAGTGCTAATCGACTCCGCCCGGACCTTAGCTCCTACAATGAGCAGTTCTTC NA TRBJ2-1 TRBV20-1 NA
CASSLFVQETQYF TGTGCCAGCAGCTTATTTGTTCAAGAGACCCAGTACTTC few TRBJ2-5 TRBV7-2 NA
CASSLAGTSGSGQQFF TGTGCCAGCAGCTTGGCGGGGACTAGCGGGAGTGGCCAGCAGTTCTTC few TRBJ2-1 TRBV5-5 TRBD2
CSISSGQGFETQYF TGCAGCATCTCCTCGGGACAGGGGTTCGAGACCCAGTACTTC NA TRBJ2-5 TRBV29-1 TRBD1
CASSLAFGQNTGELFF TGTGCCAGCAGCTTAGCGTTTGGACAAAACACCGGGGAGCTGTTTTTT many TRBJ2-2 TRBV7-6 NA
CASSRPQNSPLHF TGTGCCAGCAGTCGCCCCCAGAATTCACCCCTCCACTTT many TRBJ1-6 TRBV27 NA
CASSQLTGNTGELFF TGCGCCAGCAGCCAGCTGACAGGGAACACCGGGGAGCTGTTTTTT few TRBJ2-2 TRBV5-1 NA
CASSLGTPGTDTQYF TGCGCCAGCAGCTTGGGGACTCCAGGGACAGATACGCAGTATTTT few TRBJ2-3 TRBV5-1 NA
CSARDGPQGVYGYTF TGCAGTGCTAGAGATGGACCACAGGGGGTTTATGGCTACACCTTC NA TRBJ1-2 TRBV20-1 TRBD1